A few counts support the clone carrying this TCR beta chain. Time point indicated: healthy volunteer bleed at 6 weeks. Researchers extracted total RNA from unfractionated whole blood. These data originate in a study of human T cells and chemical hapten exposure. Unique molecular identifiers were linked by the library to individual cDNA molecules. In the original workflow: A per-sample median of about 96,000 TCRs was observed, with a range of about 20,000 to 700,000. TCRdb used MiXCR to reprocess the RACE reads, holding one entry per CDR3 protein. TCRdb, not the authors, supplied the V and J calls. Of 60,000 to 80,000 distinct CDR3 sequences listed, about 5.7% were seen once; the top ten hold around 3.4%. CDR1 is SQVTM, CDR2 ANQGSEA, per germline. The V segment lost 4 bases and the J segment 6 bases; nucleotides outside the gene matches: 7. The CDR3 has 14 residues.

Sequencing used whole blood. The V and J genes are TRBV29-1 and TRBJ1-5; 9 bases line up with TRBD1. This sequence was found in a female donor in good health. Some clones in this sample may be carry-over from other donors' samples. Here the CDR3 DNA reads TGCAGCGTTGCGGGACAGGGCATCAGTCAGCCCCAGCATTTT. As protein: CSVAGQGISQPQHF.